The sequence of this T cell receptor (beta chain) was determined in a study of T cells in Graves' hyperthyroidism and ophthalmopathy. As for the study in general: Peripheral blood sampling occurred at initial diagnosis, before any treatment. Study results and caveats: A model of 13 V-J pairs discriminated ophthalmopathy from stable hyperthyroidism.

RNA transcripts provided the source from which TCR beta CDR3 regions were amplified. HTBI primers were employed in a first-round RT-PCR of the TCR CDR3. MiXCR, run by TCRdb on the multiplex PCR reads, gives a single entry per CDR3 protein. This repertoire shows more than 600,000 distinct CDR3 sequences, about 15% found once; its top ten account for around 7.7%. CDR3 length: 14 amino acids. V lost 2 bases, J lost 7 bases, and 4 bases stayed unmatched. Germline CDR1 reads SGHKS; CDR2 reads YYEKEE (reference sequence). This clonotype was observed a handful of times. Its antigen is currently unknown. The receptor was derived from a man aged 18 to 35 with Graves' hyperthyroidism. V usage is TRBV5-5 and J usage is TRBJ2-2, with TRBD1 matching 8 bases. Sequencing used blood. The CDR3 here is CASSFGQGIGELFF. The CDR3 DNA reads as TGTGCCAGCAGCTTCGGACAGGGAATCGGGGAGCTGTTTTTT.